The 22 T cell receptor beta chains presented below share a single source sample, sequenced in a study of T-cell reconstitution after alpha-beta-depleted transplantation in children. Unique molecular identifiers were used to barcode this TCRbeta library. TCRdb fed the PCR reads into MiXCR, producing one record per CDR3 protein. The sample has roughly 500,000 distinct CDR3 sequences, around 12% seen once; the top ten hold about 5.6%. The sequenced sample was PBMCs from the stem cell graft donor, obtained from the stem cell graft. The source is a human donor who donated a stem cell graft to a child with combined immunodeficiency.

The V call is TRBV10-3, the J call TRBJ1-2; D might be TRBD1 (6 bases). Trimming cost V 3 bases and J 1 base, with 15 bases left between them. The CDR3 is 16 residues long. In germline, CDR1 is ENHRY, CDR2 SYGVKD. The CDR3 here is CAISDPWTVDNYGYTF. CDR3 nucleotides: TGTGCCATCAGTGACCCCTGGACAGTAGATAACTATGGCTACACCTTC.

In its sample, this clonotype was seen a few times. The junction does not match germline at one end; this may be a read error. The chain joins TRBV11-2 to TRBJ2-3; D call uncertain. The germline gives CDR1 SGHAT, CDR2 FQNNGV. This CDR3 spans 14 amino acids. The CDR3 protein is CASSSILDVPLTDF. The CDR3, as DNA: TGTGCCAGCAGCTCAATCTTGGACGTGCCCCTCACGGATTTT. Based on the CDR3 plus reference TRBV11-2 and TRBJ2-3, the full variable domain is EAGVAQSPRYKIIEKRQSVAFWCNPISGHATLYWYQQILGQGPKLLIQFQNNGVVDDSQLPKDRFSAERLKGVDSTLKIQPAKLEDSAVYLCASSSILDVPLTDFGPGTRLTVL.

In its sample, this clonotype was seen many times. This chain connects TRBV29-1 to TRBJ2-6; D is undetermined. The CDR3 sequence is 12 residues long. V lost 5 bases, J lost 0 bases, and 2 bases lay in between. Germline V gives CDR1 SQVTM, CDR2 ANQGSEA. The CDR3 loop is CSVYSGANVLTF. The CDR3 nucleotides are TGCAGCGTTTACTCTGGGGCCAACGTCCTGACTTTC.

This clonotype was observed a handful of times. V usage is TRBV3-1 and J usage is TRBJ2-7; D not certain. Germline values: CDR1 LGHDT, CDR2 YNNKEL (reference sequence). Trimming cost V 2 bases and J 5 bases, with 10 bases left between them. The CDR3 contains 13 residues. The DNA for the CDR3 is TGTGCCAGCAGCCAAATTGCTGGGGACGAGCAGTACTTC. It specifies CASSQIAGDEQYF.

The chain is built from TRBV19 and TRBJ2-4; no firm D call. Germline V gives CDR1 LNHDA, CDR2 SQIVND (reference sequence). This CDR3 has 12 amino acids. V was clipped by 5 bases and J by 8 bases, with 10 bases between them. The CDR3 DNA reads TGTGCCAGTAGTGCGTCCCAGGACATTCAGTACTTC. Protein product: CASSASQDIQYF.

This rearrangement joins TRBV20-1 to TRBJ2-1, with 9 bases lining up with TRBD2. The CDR3 covers 15 residues. The germline gives CDR1 DFQATT, CDR2 SNEGSKA (reference sequence). V lost 3 bases and J lost 6; bases outside the gene matches: 9. Here the CDR3 reads CSASMLPSGTNEQFF. The CDR3 nucleotides read TGCAGTGCTAGTATGCTTCCTAGCGGGACCAATGAGCAGTTCTTC.

This rearrangement joins TRBV9 to TRBJ1-1; D is unclear. V lost 0 bases and J 2 bases, leaving 8 bases between the germline ends. From germline, CDR1 is SGDLS and CDR2 YYNGEE. This CDR3 spans 14 amino acids. CDR3 bases: TGTGCCAGCAGCGTAGAGGGCTTTAACACTGAAGCTTTCTTT. This sequence encodes CASSVEGFNTEAFF.

This clonotype was found many times. The chain is built from TRBV2 and TRBJ2-7; unclear D gene. V lost 5 bases to trimming and J lost 2 bases, with 13 bases between them. Germline lookup yields CDR1 SNHLY and CDR2 FYNNEI. This CDR3 is 14 amino acids long. The CDR3 DNA sequence: TGTGCCAGCAGTTTAGGGATTGGCACCTACGAGCAGTACTTC. Its protein product is CASSLGIGTYEQYF.

The chain employs TRBV5-8 and TRBJ2-3, with D perhaps given as TRBD1 or TRBD2 (5 bases each). The germline CDR1 and CDR2 sequences are SGHTS and YDEGEE. Trimming took 3 bases from V and 0 from J, leaving 11 bases between them. This CDR3 region has 15 residues. CDR3 in amino acids: CASSWAWGSTDTQYF. The CDR3, as DNA: TGTGCCAGCAGCTGGGCTTGGGGGAGCACAGATACGCAGTATTTT.

This clonotype was seen repeatedly, ten times or more. This chain links TRBV20-1 with TRBJ2-5; a possible D gene is TRBD2 (7 bases). Germline lookup yields CDR1 DFQATT and CDR2 SNEGSKA (reference sequence). CDR3 length: 14 amino acids. V was shortened by 3 bases and J by 2 bases, with 13 bases between the two germline ends. CDR3 residues: CSARDGGQQETQYF. The CDR3 bases are TGCAGTGCTAGGGACGGGGGGCAACAAGAGACCCAGTACTTC.

The table lists this clonotype with many counts. Its ends do not fully match the called genes, so a read error is possible. The V gene is TRBV5-1, the J gene TRBJ2-5; D uncertain. The germline CDR1 and CDR2 sequences are SGHRS and YFSETQ. CDR3 size: 13 residues. This CDR3 is CASSWTVQETQYF. CDR3 bases: TGTGCCAGCAGTTGGACGGTCCAAGAGACCCAGTACTTC.

The chain combines TRBV19 with TRBJ2-5; 12 bases align to TRBD1. Germline V gene data show CDR1 as LNHDA and CDR2 as SQIVND (reference sequence). The trim removed 4 bases at V and 0 bases at J, leaving 3 bases unmatched. The CDR3 runs 16 residues. The CDR3 region has the DNA TGTGCCAGTAGTACGGGGACAGGGGGCAACCAAGAGACCCAGTACTTC. Residues: CASSTGTGGNQETQYF.

This sequence joins TRBV18 and TRBJ2-5; D is perhaps TRBD2 (6 bases). The CDR3 runs 16 residues. Germline CDR1 and CDR2: KGHSH and LQKENI. V was clipped by 3 bases and J by 2 bases, with 16 bases between them. The CDR3 bases are TGTGCCAGCTCACCTACCCCGGGAGAGCCACAAGAGACCCAGTACTTC. It encodes CASSPTPGEPQETQYF.

The V call is TRBV7-2, the J call TRBJ1-1; D perhaps matches TRBD1 (6 bases). CDR1 SGHTA and CDR2 FQGNSA come from the germline V gene. The CDR3 has 13 amino acids. V was shortened by 8 bases and J by 5 bases, with 15 bases between the two germline ends. The CDR3 region has the DNA TGTGCCAGCGTAGGGGGGGGGGAGACTGAAGCTTTCTTT. It encodes CASVGGGETEAFF.

The gene calls are TRBV12-3 or TRBV12-4 and TRBJ2-1, with TRBD1 as a possible D gene (6 bases). Trimming took off 6 bases at V and 0 bases at J, with 12 bases between the two ends. The CDR3 runs 15 residues. CDR3 region: CASSTGRNSYNEQFF. The CDR3 DNA reads TGTGCCAGCAGCACAGGGAGAAACTCCTACAATGAGCAGTTCTTC.

This chain uses TRBV7-2 with TRBJ2-1, with D possibly being TRBD1 (6 bases). Trimming left V 5 bases short and J 3 bases short, with 14 bases between. CDR1 and CDR2 from the germline V gene are SGHTA and FQGNSA. CDR3 length: 15 residues. CDR3 loop: CASSPARGIYNEQFF. Written as DNA, the CDR3 is TGTGCCAGCAGCCCTGCTAGGGGGATCTACAATGAGCAGTTCTTC.

The chain joins TRBV7-9 to TRBJ2-1; either TRBD1 or TRBD2 may fit D (5 bases each). V was cut by 2 bases and J by 10 bases, with 18 bases left in between. This CDR3 has 15 residues. Germline V gene lookup returns CDR1 SEHNR and CDR2 FQNEAQ (reference sequence). As DNA, the CDR3 is TGTGCCAGCAGCTTATCCGGGGCCTTTACATGGGAGCAGTTCTTC. Amino acids: CASSLSGAFTWEQFF.

This clonotype was seen a few times. CDR3 in DNA: TGTGCCAGCACGATAGCGGGAGGTTACAATGAGCAGTTCTTC. As protein: CASTIAGGYNEQFF. This rearrangement joins TRBV7-2 to TRBJ2-1; 10 bases map to TRBD2. This CDR3 is 14 amino acids long. Per germline, CDR1 SGHTA and CDR2 FQGNSA. Trimming at V came to 7 bases and at J to 4 bases, leaving 4 bases not matched to a gene. The full variable domain, completed using reference TRBV7-2 and TRBJ2-1, is GAGVSQSPSNKVTEKGKDVELRCDPISGHTALYWYRQSLGQGLEFLIYFQGNSAPDKSGLPSDRFSAERTGGSVSTLTIQRTQQEDSAVYLCASTIAGGYNEQFFGPGTRLTVL.

The V call is TRBV2, the J call TRBJ1-2; tentatively, D is TRBD1 (5 bases). There are 13 residues in the CDR3. Germline CDR1 and CDR2: SNHLY and FYNNEI. V shed 9 bases and J shed 5 bases, with 16 bases lying between them. DNA of the CDR3: TGTGCCAGTTCGGGACGGAGGACGTATGGCTACACCTTC. Translation gives CASSGRRTYGYTF.

This clonotype was observed a few times. The J gene is TRBJ2-7, the V gene TRBV15; 9 bases fit TRBD1. CDR1 LNHNV and CDR2 YYDKDF come from the germline V gene (reference sequence). The CDR3 sequence is 14 residues long. V shed 6 bases and J 1 base; nucleotides not matched to a gene: 4. CDR3 in amino acids: CATRRTGASYEQYF. DNA for the CDR3: TGTGCCACCAGACGGACAGGGGCATCCTACGAGCAGTACTTC. Variable domain in full (rest from reference TRBV15 and TRBJ2-7): DAMVIQNPRYQVTQFGKPVTLSCSQTLNHNVMYWYQQKSSQAPKLLFHYYDKDFNNEADTPDNFQSRRPNTSFCFLDIRSPGLGDTAMYLCATRRTGASYEQYFGPGTRLTVT.

This clonotype was counted between two and nine times. This chain uses TRBV6-2 or TRBV6-3 with TRBJ2-7; 8 positions agree with TRBD2. Germline V gene sequence: CDR1 MNHEY, CDR2 SVGEGT. J lost 2 bases, V lost 7 bases, and 1 base had no gene match. The CDR3 has 12 amino acids. This chain's CDR3 is CASTGLAYEQYF. The CDR3 bases are TGTGCCAGCACGGGACTAGCCTACGAGCAGTACTTC.

This clonotype was seen many times. V gene TRBV6-5 combines with J gene TRBJ2-1; D is tentatively TRBD1 or TRBD2 (5 bases each). The length of the CDR3 is 15 residues. Between the trimmed V and J ends, which lost 8 bases and 8 bases, there was a span of 22 bases. Germline lookup yields CDR1 MNHEY and CDR2 SVGAGI. CDR3 protein: CASHQSLPRDDEQFF. The CDR3 region has the DNA TGTGCCAGCCACCAATCCCTACCCAGGGACGATGAGCAGTTCTTC.